The T cell receptor beta chain described here comes from a study of blood T cell repertoires in COVID-19. At the level of the study: The United States, Italy and Spain provided the acute and convalescent COVID-19 samples. PBMCs, B-cell-depleted T cells, or T cells were the source of the cDNA or gDNA that made up the material.

The CDR3 has 16 amino acids. Trimming took 4 bases from V and 3 from J; bases not matched to a gene: 8. Germline CDR1 reads LGHNA; CDR2 reads YNFKEQ. Original analysis: Amplification with reference gene primers provided the estimates of nucleated cell counts. Only in-frame clones appear in the TCRdb table, and some are missing; sequencing was by immunoSEQ multiplex PCR. The DNA gave D and trimming, while V, J and clone size come from that table. This sample yields about 230,000 clones, of which 70% to 90% are seen a single time; around 0.98% belongs to the top ten. The chain carries TRBV4-2 and TRBJ2-1; TRBD2 aligns across 8 bases. This sequence originates from a man in his forties with acute or convalescent COVID-19. Sequenced sample: peripheral blood. DNA for the CDR3: TGTGCCAGCAGCCGGGACCGGGGGGGAATCTACAATGAGCAGTTCTTC. This gives the protein CASSRDRGGIYNEQFF.